This T cell receptor (beta chain) was recorded in a study of CD8+CD57+ T cells in acquired aplastic anemia. The CDR3 consists of 14 residues. CDR1 is LNHNV, CDR2 YYDKDF, per germline (reference sequence). The V gene lost 0 bases and the J gene lost 3 bases, with 9 bases spanning the gap. According to the study, genomic DNA was the template for TCR beta VDJ and CDR3 profiling. TCRdb reanalysed the reads using MiXCR and keeps one entry per CDR3 protein. The sample yields approximately 190,000 distinct CDR3 sequences, 64% seen once. The sequencing input was sorted CD4+, CD8+, or CD8+CD57+ T cells (not recorded which) from PBMCs. This clonotype originated in a human donor with severe aplastic anemia or a healthy control (not recorded which). The chain carries TRBV15 and TRBJ2-7; D gene unclear. The CDR3 reads CATSRDRVLYEQYF. CDR3 DNA: TGTGCCACCAGCAGAGATCGGGTGCTCTACGAGCAGTACTTC.